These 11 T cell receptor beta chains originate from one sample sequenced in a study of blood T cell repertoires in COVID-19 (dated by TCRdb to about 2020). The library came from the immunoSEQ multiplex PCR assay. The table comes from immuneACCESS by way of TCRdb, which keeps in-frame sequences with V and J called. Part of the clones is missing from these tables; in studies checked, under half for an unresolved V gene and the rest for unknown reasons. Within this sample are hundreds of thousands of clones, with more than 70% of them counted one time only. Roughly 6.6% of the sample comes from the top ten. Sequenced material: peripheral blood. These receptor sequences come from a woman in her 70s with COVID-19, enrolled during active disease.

This CDR3 reads CASSLARFNEQFF. CDR3 DNA sequence: TGTGCCAGCAGCTTAGCGCGCTTCAATGAGCAGTTCTTC. V usage is TRBV7-2 and J usage is TRBJ2-1; no clear D. The CDR3 runs to 13 residues. CDR1 is SGHTA, CDR2 FQGNSA, per germline. Trimming pared 0 bases from V and 6 bases from J, leaving 6 bases between.

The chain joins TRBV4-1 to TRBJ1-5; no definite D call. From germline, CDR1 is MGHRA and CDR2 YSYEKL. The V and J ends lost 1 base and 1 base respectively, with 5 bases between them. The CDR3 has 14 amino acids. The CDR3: CASSQVESNQPQHF. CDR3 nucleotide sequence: TGCGCCAGCAGCCAAGTCGAGAGCAATCAGCCCCAGCATTTT.

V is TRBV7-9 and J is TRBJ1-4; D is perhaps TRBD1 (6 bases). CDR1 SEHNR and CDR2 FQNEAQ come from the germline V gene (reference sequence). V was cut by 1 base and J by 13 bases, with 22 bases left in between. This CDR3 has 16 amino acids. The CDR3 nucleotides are TGTGCCAGCAGCTTAGAGGGGGACCGAGAGGGATTGGGACTGTTTTTT. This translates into CASSLEGDREGLGLFF.

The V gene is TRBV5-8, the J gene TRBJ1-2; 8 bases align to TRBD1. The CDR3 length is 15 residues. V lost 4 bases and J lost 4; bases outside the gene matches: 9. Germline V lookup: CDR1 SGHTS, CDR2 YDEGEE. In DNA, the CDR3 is TGTGCCAGCAGCCGGAAAGGACAGGGTCTCTATGGCTACACCTTC. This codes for CASSRKGQGLYGYTF.

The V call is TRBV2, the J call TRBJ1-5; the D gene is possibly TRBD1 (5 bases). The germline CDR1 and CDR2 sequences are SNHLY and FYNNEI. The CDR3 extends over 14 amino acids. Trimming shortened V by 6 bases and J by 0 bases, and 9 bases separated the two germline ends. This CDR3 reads CASSGQNSNQPQHF. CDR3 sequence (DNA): TGTGCCAGCAGCGGACAAAATAGCAATCAGCCCCAGCATTTT. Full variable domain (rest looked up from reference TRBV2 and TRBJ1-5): EPEVTQTPSHQVTQMGQEVILRCVPISNHLYFYWYRQILGQKVEFLVSFYNNEISEKSEIFDDQFSVERPDGSNFTLKIRSTKLEDSAMYFCASSGQNSNQPQHFGDGTRLSIL.

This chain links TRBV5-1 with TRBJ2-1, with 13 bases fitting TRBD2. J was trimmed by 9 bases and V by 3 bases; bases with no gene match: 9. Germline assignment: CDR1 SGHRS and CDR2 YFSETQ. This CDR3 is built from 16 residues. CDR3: CASSSTSGGAISEQFF. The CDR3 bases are TGCGCCAGCAGCTCAACTAGCGGGGGGGCAATAAGTGAGCAGTTCTTC.

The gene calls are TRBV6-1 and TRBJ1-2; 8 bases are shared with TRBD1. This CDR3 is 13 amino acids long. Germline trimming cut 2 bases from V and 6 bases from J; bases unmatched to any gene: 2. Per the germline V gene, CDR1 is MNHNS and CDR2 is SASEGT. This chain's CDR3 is CASSEQGANGYTF. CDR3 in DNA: TGTGCCAGCAGTGAACAGGGGGCGAATGGCTACACCTTC.

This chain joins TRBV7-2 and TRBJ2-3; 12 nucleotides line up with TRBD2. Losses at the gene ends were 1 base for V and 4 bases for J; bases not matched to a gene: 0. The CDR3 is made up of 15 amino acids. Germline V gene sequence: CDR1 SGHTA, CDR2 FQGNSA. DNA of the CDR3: TGTGCCAGCAGCTTAGGACTAGCGGGGGCAGATACGCAGTATTTT. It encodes CASSLGLAGADTQYF.

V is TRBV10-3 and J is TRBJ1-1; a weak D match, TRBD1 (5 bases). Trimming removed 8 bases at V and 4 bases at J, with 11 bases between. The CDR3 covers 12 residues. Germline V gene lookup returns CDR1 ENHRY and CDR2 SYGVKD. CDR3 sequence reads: CAIAEGVTEAFF. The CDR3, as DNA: TGTGCCATCGCCGAAGGGGTCACTGAAGCTTTCTTT.

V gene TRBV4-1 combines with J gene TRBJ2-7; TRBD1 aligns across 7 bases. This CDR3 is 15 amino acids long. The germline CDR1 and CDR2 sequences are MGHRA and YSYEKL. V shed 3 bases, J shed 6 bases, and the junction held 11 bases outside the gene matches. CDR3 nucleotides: TGCGCCAGCAGCCAGGTAGCCGCAGGGGGAATCGAGCAGTACTTC. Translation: CASSQVAAGGIEQYF.

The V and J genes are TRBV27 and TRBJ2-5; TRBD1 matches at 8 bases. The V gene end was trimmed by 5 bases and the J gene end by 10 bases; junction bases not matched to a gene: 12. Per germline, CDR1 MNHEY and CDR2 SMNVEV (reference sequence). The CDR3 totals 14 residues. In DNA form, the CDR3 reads TGTGCCAGCAGTCCCTCCGGGACAGGAGTGGGCCAGTACTTC. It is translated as CASSPSGTGVGQYF.